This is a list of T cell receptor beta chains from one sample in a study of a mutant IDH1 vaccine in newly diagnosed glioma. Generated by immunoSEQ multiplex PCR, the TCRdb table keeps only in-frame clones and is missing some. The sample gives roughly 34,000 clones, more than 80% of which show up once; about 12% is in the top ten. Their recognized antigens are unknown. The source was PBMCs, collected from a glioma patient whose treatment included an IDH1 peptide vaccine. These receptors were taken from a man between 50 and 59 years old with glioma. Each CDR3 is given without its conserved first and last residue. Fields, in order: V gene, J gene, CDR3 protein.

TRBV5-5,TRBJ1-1,ASSLGQTNTEAF
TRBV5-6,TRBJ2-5,ASSSSSLGLGETQY
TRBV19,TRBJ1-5,ASSRGSNQPQH
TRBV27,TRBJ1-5,ASSLGWTQPQH
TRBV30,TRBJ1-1,AWRTQGFNTEAF
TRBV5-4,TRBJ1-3,ASSGDGNTIY
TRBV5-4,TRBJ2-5,ASSTPSGGRGKTQY
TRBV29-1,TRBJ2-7,SVQRFQGEQY
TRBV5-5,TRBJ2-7,ASSLAWGYEQY
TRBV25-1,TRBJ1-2,ASSEFAGTGFGYT
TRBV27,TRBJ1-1,ASSPRRNTEAF
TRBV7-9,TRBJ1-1,ASSPGRGNTEAF
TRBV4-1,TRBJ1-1,ASRPIRPGEMNTEAF
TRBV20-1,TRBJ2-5,SAQAQETQY
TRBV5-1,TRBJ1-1,ASSFGYTGRNTEAF
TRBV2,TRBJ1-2,ASSEAREGYT
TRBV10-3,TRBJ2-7,AIAMGDGEQY
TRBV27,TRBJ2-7,ASSLRVLDYEQY
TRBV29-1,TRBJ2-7,SVGQSYEQY
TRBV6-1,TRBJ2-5,ASSRDRVAETQY
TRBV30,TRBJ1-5,AWSSADPNQPQH
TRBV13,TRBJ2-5,ASSLGGRQTQY
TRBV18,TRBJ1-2,ASSPQGRGNYGYT
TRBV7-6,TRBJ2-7,ASSPGDYEQY
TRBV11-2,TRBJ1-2,ASSYTREGYT
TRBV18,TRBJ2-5,ASSPGGQQETQY
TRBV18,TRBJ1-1,ASSPTGGDTEAF
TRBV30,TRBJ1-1,ACTGRNTEAF
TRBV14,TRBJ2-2,ASSFDRGHGELF
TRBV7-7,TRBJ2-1,ASSTRLAGAPYNEQF
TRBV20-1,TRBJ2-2,GDSSTGELF
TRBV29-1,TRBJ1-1,SAVTGRETEAF
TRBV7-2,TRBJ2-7,ASSWYGTSTYEQY
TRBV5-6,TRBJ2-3,ASSLVQGNTDTQY
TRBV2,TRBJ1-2,ATLFGGQGGGYT
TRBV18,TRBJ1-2,ASSPVAGRGYT
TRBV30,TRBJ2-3,AWSVPPLTDTQY
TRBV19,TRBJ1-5,ASTGYYYSNQPQH
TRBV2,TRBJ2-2,ASSEGKVMPGELF
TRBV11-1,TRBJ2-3,ASSLVGAGEDTQY
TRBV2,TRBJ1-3,ASRGNRDRGSTLRNTIY
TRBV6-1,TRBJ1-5,ASSEGPNSGQPQH
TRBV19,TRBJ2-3,ASSMANPPSTDTQY
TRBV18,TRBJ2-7,ASSRPGTSRYEQY
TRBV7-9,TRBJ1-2,ASSLRPYGYT
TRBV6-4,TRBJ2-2,ASSVGTGGTGELF